The entry below describes one T cell receptor beta chain. Its target is unknown. This sample stems from a study of shared clonotypes between healthy human individuals. General observations from the study: An anticipated effect of sequencing depth on clonotype sharing among donors was recognized.

Libraries were prepared by immunoSEQ multiplex PCR; TCRdb keeps only in-frame clonotypes and omits some of them. The sample lists approximately 2,000,000 clones; under 95% were seen once. After removal of 4 bases from V and 6 bases from J, the junction contained 6 bases not matched to a gene. The CDR3 extends over 15 amino acids. The germline gives CDR1 LNHDA, CDR2 SQIVND (reference sequence). The study enrolled healthy HIV-negative adults without recent acute infections or vaccinations as donors. Sequenced input: naive CD4+ T cells from PBMCs. Subset denoted: CD45RA+ positively selected. The chain combines TRBV19 with TRBJ2-2; 9 bases line up with TRBD1. The TCR sequence derives from a man younger than 35 in good health. Some clones in this sample may be carry-over from other donors' samples. This CDR3 reads CASSKGQGRAGELFF. CDR3 nucleotide sequence: TGTGCCAGTAGTAAGGGACAGGGAAGGGCCGGGGAGCTGTTTTTT. Full variable domain (rest looked up from reference TRBV19 and TRBJ2-2): DGGITQSPKYLFRKEGQNVTLSCEQNLNHDAMYWYRQDPGQGLRLIYYSQIVNDFQKGDIAEGYSVSREKKESFPLTVTSAQKNPTAFYLCASSKGQGRAGELFFGEGSRLTVL.